Given below is one T cell receptor (beta chain) in context. The data belong to a study of T cell responses to AZD1222 COVID-19 vaccine. Sequenced by immunoSEQ multiplex PCR; TCRdb stores in-frame clones only, minus some. This table holds under 200,000 clones, roughly 93% found once. The CDR3 totals 17 residues. V was shortened by 1 base and J by 1 base, with 16 bases between the two germline ends. The germline V gene has CDR1 SGHTA and CDR2 FQGNSA. The chain has TRBV7-2 and TRBJ1-1; no definite D call. This specimen was peripheral blood, taken on day 0 of AZD1222 vaccination. The TCR sequence derives from an adult in good health. The chain's CDR3 is CASSLVIRSPWNTEAFF. The CDR3 DNA sequence: TGTGCCAGCAGCTTAGTTATCAGGAGCCCCTGGAACACTGAAGCTTTCTTT.